The 5 T cell receptor beta chains below all came from one sample that was sequenced in a study of control samples from healthy donors and cancer patients. The assay was immunoSEQ multiplex PCR, and TCRdb's table has in-frame clones only and misses some. The repertoire holds 150,000 to 200,000 clones, with about 94% as singletons. What was sequenced was blood. The receptor source for this set is a woman in her 30s in good health.

The rearrangement links TRBV4-2 to TRBJ2-5; TRBD2 agrees at 15 bases. CDR3 length equals 19 residues. The trim removed 0 bases at V and 5 bases at J, leaving 10 bases unmatched. Germline CDR1 and CDR2: LGHNA and YNFKEQ. This chain's CDR3 is CASSQDNGGTSGRRETQYF. In nucleotides, the CDR3 is TGTGCCAGCAGCCAAGATAATGGGGGGACTAGCGGGAGGAGGGAGACCCAGTACTTC.

The chain carries TRBV19 and TRBJ1-5, with no clear D. Between the trimmed V and J ends, which lost 5 bases and 2 bases, there was a span of 7 bases. CDR1 and CDR2 from the germline V gene are LNHDA and SQIVND (reference sequence). The CDR3 has 13 amino acids. CDR3 sequence (DNA): TGTGCCAGTAGTGAGGCGGGCAATCAGCCCCAGCATTTT. It translates to CASSEAGNQPQHF.

This chain joins TRBV28 and TRBJ1-5; D might be TRBD1 (6 bases). The germline V and J ends were trimmed by 7 bases and 3 bases, with 13 bases remaining between them. Looked up from germline, CDR1 is MDHEN and CDR2 is SYDVKM. This CDR3 is built from 14 residues. As DNA, the CDR3 is TGTGCCAGCACCCAGGGGTTAGTCAATCAGCCCCAGCATTTT. Translated: CASTQGLVNQPQHF.

The chain couples TRBV19 to TRBJ1-1; D is undetermined. This CDR3 is built from 15 residues. CDR1 and CDR2 (germline): LNHDA, SQIVND (reference sequence). Trimming took 5 bases from V and 5 from J, leaving 18 bases between them. CDR3 sequence (DNA): TGTGCCAGTAGTCCACGCGGTACCGGGTATACTGAAGCTTTCTTT. Amino acid sequence: CASSPRGTGYTEAFF.

The chain links TRBV4-3 to TRBJ2-1, with 12 bases matching TRBD2. With V trimmed by 5 bases and J by 1 base, 0 bases remained unmatched. CDR3 size: 15 residues. CDR1 and CDR2 from the germline V gene are LGHNA and YSLEER. CDR3 residues: CASSGTSGSYNEQFF. CDR3 nucleotide sequence: TGCGCCAGCAGCGGGACTAGCGGGTCCTACAATGAGCAGTTCTTC.